Listed below are T cell receptor beta chains from one sample, sequenced in a study of T cells in localized non-small cell lung cancer. Assay used: immunoSEQ multiplex PCR; TCRdb lists only in-frame clones, some missing. The sample includes 130,000 or so clones, roughly 90% of them seen just once. Material: peripheral blood, obtained before any cancer treatment. The receptors were sampled from a female donor older than 55 with stage I lung adenocarcinoma. CDR3s leave out the opening cysteine and the closing phenylalanine or tryptophan. D genes are given only for firm matches. The listing skips clone size in some rows; elsewhere it reads once, few, many or a size class.

CDR3 protein	V gene	J gene	clone size	D gene	CDR3 length
ASSRDQGLDTQY	TRBV18	TRBJ2-3	NA	NA	12
ASSVGLAGRETQY	TRBV9	TRBJ2-5	NA	TRBD2	13
ASSLDQDSGNTIY	TRBV5-1	TRBJ1-3	once	NA	13
ASSLVRAGELF	TRBV5-4	TRBJ2-2	NA	NA	11
ASSDPRLQGYT	TRBV2	TRBJ1-2	NA	NA	11
ASSRGDGSYNEQF	TRBV6-5	TRBJ2-1	NA	NA	13
ASSDRGNQPQH	TRBV5-6	TRBJ1-5	NA	NA	11
ASSQDSLPGAISYEQY	TRBV4-1	TRBJ2-7	NA	NA	16
ASSQTGVGYT	TRBV28	TRBJ1-2	NA	TRBD1	10
ASTPGGTSYEQY	TRBV28	TRBJ2-7	NA	TRBD2	12
AISYDRIEQF	TRBV10-3	TRBJ2-1	NA	NA	10